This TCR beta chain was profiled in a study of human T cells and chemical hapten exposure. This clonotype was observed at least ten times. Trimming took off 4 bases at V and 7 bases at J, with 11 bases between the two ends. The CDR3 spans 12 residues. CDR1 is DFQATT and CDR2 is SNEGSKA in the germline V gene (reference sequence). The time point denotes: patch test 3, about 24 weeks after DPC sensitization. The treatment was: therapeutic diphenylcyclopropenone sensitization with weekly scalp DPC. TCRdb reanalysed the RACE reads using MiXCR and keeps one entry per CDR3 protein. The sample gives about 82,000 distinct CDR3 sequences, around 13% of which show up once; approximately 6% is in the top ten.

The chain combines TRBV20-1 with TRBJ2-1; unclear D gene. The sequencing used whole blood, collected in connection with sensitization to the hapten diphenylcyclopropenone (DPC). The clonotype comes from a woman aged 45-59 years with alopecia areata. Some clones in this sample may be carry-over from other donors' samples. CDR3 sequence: CSATLSWNEQFF. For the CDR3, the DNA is TGCAGTGCTACCCTGTCCTGGAATGAGCAGTTCTTC.